A single sample is the source of the 14 T cell receptor beta chains below, sequenced in a study of PD-1 blockade in classical Hodgkin lymphoma (dated by TCRdb to between 2020 and 2021). To prepare the library, the immunoSEQ multiplex PCR assay was applied. Imported from immuneACCESS, the table was reduced by TCRdb to in-frame sequences with V and J called. These copies leave out some clones; in studies compared against another copy, an unresolved V gene accounts for under half, and the cause of the remainder is not known. The table for this sample lists 80,000 to 95,000 clones; 83% of them were counted only once. Approximately 15% of the sample is taken by the ten largest. The sample's time point label, decoded: cycle 4 day 1 (C4D1), after about 6 weeks of nivolumab. Every trial patient had relapsed after autologous stem cell transplantation, and cohorts A, B and C differed in prior brentuximab vedotin exposure.

Sequenced here: peripheral blood mononuclear cells (PBMCs), sampled before the fourth cycle of nivolumab. These receptors were taken from a human donor with classical Hodgkin lymphoma.

This clone was observed once. This chain connects TRBV9 to TRBJ1-4; no clear D gene. Germline loops: CDR1 SGDLS, CDR2 YYNGEE. The ends were cut back, 4 bases at V and 2 bases at J, with 15 bases in the middle. The CDR3 has 16 residues. CDR3 loop: CASSPRVGSTNEKLFF. The CDR3, as DNA: TGTGCCAGCAGCCCTAGGGTAGGGTCGACTAATGAAAAACTGTTTTTT.

The chain combines TRBV5-1 with TRBJ2-6; D may correspond to TRBD1 or TRBD2 (5 bases each). The CDR3 loop spans 15 amino acids. CDR1 SGHRS and CDR2 YFSETQ come from the germline V gene. Trimming removed 4 bases at V and 4 bases at J, with 12 bases between. CDR3 sequence reads: CASSPGATGANVLTF. As DNA, the CDR3 is TGCGCCAGCAGCCCCGGGGCTACGGGGGCCAACGTCCTGACTTTC.

The chain has TRBV6-1 and TRBJ2-7; TRBD1 or TRBD2 may be the D gene (5 bases each). The V end was cut by 2 bases, the J end by 5 bases, with 13 bases between. Germline V lookup: CDR1 MNHNS, CDR2 SASEGT. CDR3 size: 14 residues. The CDR3 sequence: CASSEFEGMDEQYF. CDR3 in DNA: TGTGCCAGCAGTGAATTTGAGGGGATGGACGAGCAGTACTTC.

V is TRBV5-1 and J is TRBJ2-7; D perhaps matches TRBD1 (6 bases). CDR1 and CDR2 (germline): SGHRS, YFSETQ. Trimming shortened V by 4 bases and J by 2 bases, and 13 bases separated the two germline ends. CDR3 length: 14 residues. The CDR3 DNA is TGCGCCAGCAGCGACCAGGGGTTCCCCTACGAGCAGTACTTC. This encodes CASSDQGFPYEQYF.

This clone came up once. J is TRBJ2-1 and V is TRBV2; 9 nucleotides agree with TRBD1. CDR3 length: 15 amino acids. Germline lookup yields CDR1 SNHLY and CDR2 FYNNEI. V was pared by 7 bases and J by 8 bases, with 12 bases of the junction left unmatched. The CDR3 nucleotides read TGTGCCAGCAAGGAAGTGGGGACAGGGCGTCATGAGCAGTTCTTC. It translates to CASKEVGTGRHEQFF.

This rearrangement joins TRBV7-3 to TRBJ2-3, with 8 bases identical to TRBD1. The V segment lost 5 bases and the J segment 2 bases; nucleotides outside the gene matches: 3. This CDR3 region has 14 residues. Looked up from germline, CDR1 is SGHTA and CDR2 is FQGTGA. DNA for the CDR3: TGTGCCAGCAGCCAGACAGGGGACACAGATACGCAGTATTTT. This codes for CASSQTGDTDTQYF.

The V and J genes are TRBV5-4 and TRBJ2-3; TRBD2 aligns across 7 bases. Losses at the gene ends were 2 bases for V and 6 bases for J; bases not matched to a gene: 6. CDR1 is SGHNT, CDR2 YYREEE, per germline (reference sequence). The CDR3 contains 14 residues. As DNA, the CDR3 is TGTGCCAGCAGCTTCCGAGCGGGATTGGATACGCAGTATTTT. This sequence encodes CASSFRAGLDTQYF.

The genes are TRBV10-2 and TRBJ2-3, with D possibly matching TRBD1 (6 bases). CDR3 length equals 16 residues. Germline V gene data show CDR1 as WSHSY and CDR2 as SAAADI. Trimming pared 6 bases from V and 0 bases from J, leaving 16 bases between. In DNA form, the CDR3 reads TGCGCCAGCAGGGACCCACCGGGACACAGCACAGATACGCAGTATTTT. Translated, it gives CASRDPPGHSTDTQYF.

The V call is TRBV7-9, the J call TRBJ2-2, with D possibly matching TRBD1 (6 bases). Germline V gene lookup returns CDR1 SEHNR and CDR2 FQNEAQ (reference sequence). V gave up 5 bases and J gave up 1 base, with 14 bases separating them. This CDR3 spans 16 amino acids. CDR3 protein: CASSKLTGLNTGELFF. The DNA for the CDR3 is TGTGCCAGCAGCAAACTTACAGGGTTGAACACCGGGGAGCTGTTTTTT.

CDR3 residues: CASSIFGRGSGPYGYTF. In DNA, the CDR3 is TGTGCCAGTAGTATCTTTGGCAGGGGATCCGGACCATATGGCTACACCTTC. This chain uses TRBV19 with TRBJ1-2; D is perhaps TRBD1 (6 bases). The CDR3 length is 17 residues. Germline V gives CDR1 LNHDA, CDR2 SQIVND (reference sequence). V was trimmed by 3 bases and J by 5 bases, leaving 22 bases between them.

This sequence joins TRBV6-5 and TRBJ2-1, with D perhaps matching TRBD1 or TRBD2 (5 bases each). The CDR3 is made up of 14 amino acids. With 5 bases removed from V and 10 bases from J, the gap between germline ends came to 18 bases. Germline CDR1 reads MNHEY; CDR2 reads SVGAGI. The CDR3 here is CASSPARARGEQFF. The CDR3 DNA follows: TGTGCCAGCAGTCCGGCCCGAGCGAGGGGCGAGCAGTTCTTC.

The chain joins TRBV12-5 to TRBJ1-2; 10 nucleotides line up with TRBD1. The V and J ends lost 5 bases and 5 bases, in that order; junction bases with no gene match: 14. Germline V gives CDR1 LGHNT, CDR2 FRNRAP. The CDR3 runs 17 residues. The CDR3 spells CASGTGTGATWGYGYTF. DNA for the CDR3: TGTGCTAGTGGTACCGGGACAGGGGCCACTTGGGGTTATGGCTACACCTTC. Full variable domain (missing parts from reference TRBV12-5 and TRBJ1-2): DARVTQTPRHKVTEMGQEVTMRCQPILGHNTVFWYRQTMMQGLELLAYFRNRAPLDDSGMPKDRFSAEMPDATLATLKIQPSEPRDSAVYFCASGTGTGATWGYGYTFGSGTRLTVV.

V gene TRBV28 combines with J gene TRBJ2-2; the D call may be TRBD1 or TRBD2 (6 bases each). V was shortened by 7 bases and J by 6 bases, with 12 bases between the two germline ends. The CDR3 loop spans 13 amino acids. Germline assignment: CDR1 MDHEN and CDR2 SYDVKM. CDR3 protein: CASTAGGPGELFF. The DNA for the CDR3 is TGTGCCAGCACTGCCGGGGGCCCCGGGGAGCTGTTTTTT.

V gene TRBV5-8 combines with J gene TRBJ1-2; possible D gene TRBD1, 5 bases. Per the germline V gene, CDR1 is SGHTS and CDR2 is YDEGEE. This CDR3 is 14 amino acids long. The V gene lost 1 base and the J gene lost 4 bases, with 11 bases spanning the gap. The CDR3 nucleotides read TGTGCCAGCAGCTTGCCAGGGAGGACCTATGGCTACACCTTC. Translated: CASSLPGRTYGYTF.